These 32 T cell receptor beta chains came from one sample sequenced in a study of TIL therapy for anti-PD-1-resistant metastatic lung cancer. Specified time point: pre-treatment sample, taken before nivolumab and TIL therapy. This was the immunoSEQ v3 assay. Generated by immunoSEQ multiplex PCR, the TCRdb table keeps only in-frame clones and is missing some. The repertoire consists of about 50,000 clones, with around three quarters occurring once and the leading ten covering roughly 5%. The sample in question was blood, obtained at baseline. The source of these receptors is a woman between 30 and 79 years old with non-small cell lung cancer.

J is TRBJ2-2 and V is TRBV7-2; maybe TRBD1 (6 bases). CDR3 length: 13 residues. Trimming cost V 5 bases and J 5 bases, with 9 bases left between them. Looked up from germline, CDR1 is SGHTA and CDR2 is FQGNSA. CDR3 loop: CASSQQGTGELFF. The CDR3 DNA reads TGTGCCAGCAGCCAACAGGGAACCGGGGAGCTGTTTTTT.

The chain is built from TRBV6-5 and TRBJ2-5, with D perhaps given as TRBD1 or TRBD2 (5 bases each). The CDR3 is made up of 13 amino acids. The V gene's germline CDR1 is MNHEY and CDR2 SVGAGI. V was shortened by 5 bases and J by 5 bases, with 12 bases between the two germline ends. In DNA, the CDR3 is TGTGCCAGCAGTCCGCCGGGGCAGGAGACCCAGTACTTC. Amino acids: CASSPPGQETQYF.

This chain connects TRBV28 to TRBJ1-2; TRBD1 might be the D (5 bases). This CDR3 contains 16 residues. Germline V gene data show CDR1 as MDHEN and CDR2 as SYDVKM. Trimming left V 4 bases short and J 5 bases short, with 20 bases between. DNA for the CDR3: TGTGCCAGCAGTTCCCCCGGAGGGGCGCAGAGTTATGGCTACACCTTC. Amino acids: CASSSPGGAQSYGYTF.

The rearrangement joins TRBV9 to TRBJ2-1; 8 nucleotides match TRBD2. This CDR3 has 14 amino acids. In germline, CDR1 is SGDLS, CDR2 YYNGEE. Trimming at V came to 3 bases and at J to 13 bases, leaving 12 bases not matched to a gene. This CDR3 reads CASSESGGLSVQFF. CDR3 sequence (DNA): TGTGCCAGCAGCGAGAGCGGGGGCCTAAGCGTCCAGTTCTTC.

The chain employs TRBV11-2 and TRBJ2-6; D ambiguous. Trimming took off 5 bases at V and 2 bases at J, with 13 bases between the two ends. The CDR3 consists of 16 residues. Germline V lookup: CDR1 SGHAT, CDR2 FQNNGV. CDR3 sequence: CASSPKSVAGANVLTF. The CDR3 bases are TGTGCCAGCAGCCCCAAATCCGTTGCTGGGGCCAACGTCCTGACTTTC.

This clone was observed a handful of times. This chain connects TRBV5-1 to TRBJ1-2; no clear D. The germline V and J ends were trimmed by 1 base and 3 bases, with 4 bases remaining between them. The CDR3 extends over 12 amino acids. Germline lookup yields CDR1 SGHRS and CDR2 YFSETQ. The CDR3 DNA sequence: TGCGCCAGCAGCTTGTTGGACTATGGCTACACCTTC. Its translation is CASSLLDYGYTF.

The DNA of the CDR3 is TGTGCCAGCAGTTTAGGCAGCGGTCCTTTAGAGCAGTACTTC. Translating it yields CASSLGSGPLEQYF. This chain joins TRBV27 and TRBJ2-7; D may be TRBD2 (5 bases). V lost 2 bases to trimming and J lost 7 bases, with 15 bases between them. CDR1 and CDR2 from the germline V gene are MNHEY and SMNVEV (reference sequence). The CDR3 has 14 amino acids.

CDR3 sequence: CSARVVEKLFF. The CDR3 region has the DNA TGCAGTGCTAGAGTAGTGGAAAAACTGTTTTTT. The chain has TRBV20-1 and TRBJ1-4, with D hard to call. V dropped 1 base and J dropped 8 bases, with 5 bases sitting between them. This CDR3 region has 11 residues. Germline CDR1 and CDR2: DFQATT and SNEGSKA (reference sequence).

This clone was seen only a few times. The chain combines TRBV10-3 with TRBJ2-6; D tentatively reads TRBD1 or TRBD2 (5 bases each). The CDR3 is 15 residues long. The germline V and J ends were trimmed by 10 bases and 2 bases, with 15 bases remaining between them. CDR1 ENHRY and CDR2 SYGVKD come from the germline V gene. The CDR3 protein is CATSDGDPGANVLTF. The CDR3 nucleotides are TGTGCCACCTCAGACGGGGACCCTGGGGCCAACGTCCTGACTTTC.

V is TRBV5-1 and J is TRBJ2-7, with a weak D call TRBD1 (6 bases). V lost 0 bases to trimming and J lost 3 bases, with 13 bases between them. There are 15 residues in the CDR3. From germline, CDR1 is SGHRS and CDR2 YFSETQ. CDR3 coding DNA: TGCGCCAGCAGCTTGGCACAGGGCAACTTCTACGAGCAGTACTTC. Protein: CASSLAQGNFYEQYF.

The chain is built from TRBV27 and TRBJ1-2, with no clear D. The CDR3 loop spans 13 amino acids. Between the trimmed V and J ends, which lost 0 bases and 8 bases, there was a span of 10 bases. CDR1 and CDR2 from the germline V gene are MNHEY and SMNVEV (reference sequence). DNA for the CDR3: TGTGCCAGCAGTTTATCAGGGAACGGAGGCTACACCTTC. Translated, it gives CASSLSGNGGYTF.

The V call is TRBV5-4, the J call TRBJ2-1; TRBD1 matches 8 bases. The CDR3 loop spans 15 amino acids. J gave up 4 bases and V 0 bases, and 3 bases lay outside the gene matches. The germline CDR1 and CDR2 sequences are SGHNT and YYREEE (reference sequence). Written as DNA, the CDR3 is TGTGCCAGCAGCTTGGGACAGGGGACTTACAATGAGCAGTTCTTC. Translated: CASSLGQGTYNEQFF.

V and J are TRBV29-1 and TRBJ2-3, with no clear D. Germline V CDR1 and CDR2: SQVTM, ANQGSEA. CDR3 length equals 11 residues. V lost 5 bases and J 6 bases, leaving 9 bases between the germline ends. The CDR3, as DNA: TGCAGCGTTTCCCATTGGGATACGCAGTATTTT. Translation: CSVSHWDTQYF.

The chain links TRBV11-2 to TRBJ2-7, with D hard to call. V dropped 0 bases and J dropped 1 base, with 4 bases sitting between them. The CDR3 contains 13 residues. The germline V gene encodes CDR1 SGHAT and CDR2 FQNNGV. CDR3 nucleotide sequence: TGTGCCAGCAGCTTAGATTTGTCCTACGAGCAGTACTTC. It translates to CASSLDLSYEQYF.

The chain links TRBV15 to TRBJ1-2, with 7 bases aligning to TRBD1. CDR3 length equals 15 residues. Germline-derived CDR1 and CDR2 are LNHNV and YYDKDF (reference sequence). V gave up 0 bases and J gave up 9 bases; unmatched junction bases: 10. CDR3 protein: CATSREVRGGGSYTF. The CDR3 region has the DNA TGTGCCACCAGCAGAGAAGTACGAGGGGGCGGGAGCTACACCTTC.

The V and J genes are TRBV11-3 and TRBJ2-3, with D maybe TRBD2 (5 bases). The CDR3 length is 13 residues. Trimming cost V 5 bases and J 2 bases, with 8 bases left between them. CDR1 SGHNT and CDR2 YENEEA come from the germline V gene. This CDR3 reads CASSPGVTDTQYF. The CDR3 bases are TGTGCCAGCAGCCCCGGGGTCACAGATACGCAGTATTTT.

CDR3 nucleotide sequence: TGTGCCAGCAGCGGGGGGGTACTCGGAGAAATGGAGCAGTTCTTC. This translates into CASSGGVLGEMEQFF. This rearrangement joins TRBV9 to TRBJ2-1; weak D call: TRBD2 (6 bases). The germline V gene encodes CDR1 SGDLS and CDR2 YYNGEE. CDR3 length: 15 amino acids. The ends were cut back, 3 bases at V and 10 bases at J, with 20 bases in the middle.

The chain couples TRBV6-5 to TRBJ1-2, with 10 bases aligning to TRBD1. V was pared by 4 bases and J by 8 bases, with 4 bases of the junction left unmatched. The CDR3 covers 13 residues. From germline, CDR1 is MNHEY and CDR2 SVGAGI. CDR3 coding DNA: TGTGCCAGCAGTTGGGACAGGGGAAGCGGCTACACCTTC. Protein: CASSWDRGSGYTF.

The chain uses TRBV5-4 and TRBJ1-2; D call uncertain. V gave up 4 bases and J gave up 6 bases, with 16 bases separating them. The CDR3 consists of 14 residues. Germline V gives CDR1 SGHNT, CDR2 YYREEE (reference sequence). The DNA of the CDR3 is TGTGCCAGCAGCCCGAACGCTTTCATTCATGGCTACACCTTC. This translates into CASSPNAFIHGYTF.

The J gene is TRBJ1-2, the V gene TRBV6-5, with 9 positions matching TRBD1. The CDR3 totals 12 residues. Germline CDR1 is MNHEY and CDR2 is SVGAGI. V lost 5 bases and J lost 7; bases outside the gene matches: 2. DNA of the CDR3: TGTGCCAGCAGTCAGGGACAGGGTGGCTACACCTTC. This translates into CASSQGQGGYTF.

The rearrangement uses TRBV28 and TRBJ1-2; 11 positions agree with TRBD1. J lost 7 bases, V lost 3 bases, and 7 bases had no gene match. CDR3 length: 15 amino acids. CDR1 and CDR2 from the germline V gene are MDHEN and SYDVKM. The CDR3 bases are TGTGCCAGCAGTTTCCCGTCGGGACAGGGGGGTGGCTACACCTTC. Encoded protein: CASSFPSGQGGGYTF.

The chain uses TRBV15 and TRBJ1-1; D ambiguous. The germline V gene encodes CDR1 LNHNV and CDR2 YYDKDF (reference sequence). The CDR3 extends over 14 amino acids. V lost 1 base and J lost 8, with 14 bases in between. CDR3 in amino acids: CATSRGVSWQEAFF. The CDR3 DNA is TGTGCCACCAGCAGAGGCGTATCTTGGCAGGAAGCTTTCTTT.

V gene TRBV18 combines with J gene TRBJ2-1; the match to TRBD2 covers 7 bases. CDR1 KGHSH and CDR2 LQKENI come from the germline V gene. V lost 5 bases, J lost 3 bases, and 13 bases stayed unmatched. The CDR3 contains 17 residues. CDR3 protein: CASSSLGLAELYNEQFF. Here the CDR3 DNA reads TGTGCCAGCTCATCCCTGGGGCTAGCGGAGCTCTACAATGAGCAGTTCTTC.

The chain has TRBV10-1 and TRBJ1-1, with a possible D match to TRBD1 (5 bases). CDR3 length equals 13 residues. In germline, CDR1 is WNHNN, CDR2 SYGVQD (reference sequence). V lost 8 bases and J 1 base, leaving 11 bases between the germline ends. For the CDR3, the DNA is TGCGCCAGCCGCAGACAGCCGAACACTGAAGCTTTCTTT. Translating it yields CASRRQPNTEAFF.

Points on this clone: This sample also contains other DNA sequences that code for the same CDR3. V and J are TRBV5-1 and TRBJ1-1; D is possibly TRBD1 (5 bases). Germline assignment: CDR1 SGHRS and CDR2 YFSETQ. Trimming took off 0 bases at V and 1 base at J, with 7 bases between the two ends. CDR3 size: 14 residues. The CDR3 is CASSLEGRNTEAFF. The CDR3 DNA is TGCGCCAGCAGCTTGGAGGGGAGGAACACTGAAGCTTTCTTT.

The chain couples TRBV4-2 to TRBJ2-1, with TRBD2 matching 12 bases. The CDR3 runs to 17 residues. The junction had 1 base not matched to a gene; V was cut back by 1 base and J by 0 bases. Germline CDR1 and CDR2: LGHNA and YNFKEQ. The CDR3 nucleotides read TGTGCCAGCAGCCAAGCGACTAGCGGGAGCTCCTACAATGAGCAGTTCTTC. It yields the protein CASSQATSGSSYNEQFF.

This clone has only one observation. The V gene is TRBV11-2, the J gene TRBJ2-5; TRBD1 matches at 10 bases. The CDR3 loop spans 15 amino acids. V shed 4 bases, J shed 11 bases, and the junction held 13 bases outside the gene matches. Germline CDR1 and CDR2: SGHAT and FQNNGV. The CDR3 coding sequence is TGTGCCAGCAGCTCACTCCGGGACAGGGGCCAGGGGCAGTACTTC. It yields the protein CASSSLRDRGQGQYF.

CDR3 coding DNA: TGTGCCAGCAGGCACGGTCCGGGACAGGGGGCAGATACGCAGTATTTT. Residues: CASRHGPGQGADTQYF. The chain recombines TRBV7-9 with TRBJ2-3, with 11 bases fitting TRBD1. The germline V gene has CDR1 SEHNR and CDR2 FQNEAQ (reference sequence). The CDR3 contains 16 residues. V dropped 6 bases and J dropped 4; count of bases not matched to a gene: 9.

J is TRBJ2-3 and V is TRBV4-1; D unresolved. CDR1 and CDR2 from the germline V gene are MGHRA and YSYEKL. Trimming cost V 0 bases and J 1 base, with 14 bases left between them. This CDR3 has 17 amino acids. Here the CDR3 DNA reads TGCGCCAGCAGCCAAGATTCGTCGGGCCCGCGCACAGATACGCAGTATTTT. It translates to CASSQDSSGPRTDTQYF.

The V and J genes are TRBV7-9 and TRBJ1-1; perhaps TRBD1 as D (6 bases). Germline V gene lookup returns CDR1 SEHNR and CDR2 FQNEAQ (reference sequence). Trimming removed 6 bases at V and 1 base at J, with 9 bases between. The CDR3 runs to 13 residues. In DNA, the CDR3 is TGTGCCAGCAGTTCGACAGGGAACACTGAAGCTTTCTTT. This sequence encodes CASSSTGNTEAFF.

This chain links TRBV2 with TRBJ1-6; D is perhaps TRBD1 (5 bases). CDR1 is SNHLY and CDR2 is FYNNEI in the germline V gene. The CDR3 consists of 12 residues. The V and J ends lost 5 bases and 15 bases respectively, with 14 bases between them. The CDR3 coding sequence is TGTGCCAGCAGTCCCGCCGGGGCGCACCTCCACTTT. Translating gives CASSPAGAHLHF.

The J gene is TRBJ1-1, the V gene TRBV19; D gene uncertain. Germline values: CDR1 LNHDA, CDR2 SQIVND (reference sequence). Trimming cost V 3 bases and J 1 base, with 6 bases left between them. The CDR3 is 13 amino acids. Written as DNA, the CDR3 is TGTGCCAGTAGTATTTCTCGGAACACTGAAGCTTTCTTT. It encodes CASSISRNTEAFF.